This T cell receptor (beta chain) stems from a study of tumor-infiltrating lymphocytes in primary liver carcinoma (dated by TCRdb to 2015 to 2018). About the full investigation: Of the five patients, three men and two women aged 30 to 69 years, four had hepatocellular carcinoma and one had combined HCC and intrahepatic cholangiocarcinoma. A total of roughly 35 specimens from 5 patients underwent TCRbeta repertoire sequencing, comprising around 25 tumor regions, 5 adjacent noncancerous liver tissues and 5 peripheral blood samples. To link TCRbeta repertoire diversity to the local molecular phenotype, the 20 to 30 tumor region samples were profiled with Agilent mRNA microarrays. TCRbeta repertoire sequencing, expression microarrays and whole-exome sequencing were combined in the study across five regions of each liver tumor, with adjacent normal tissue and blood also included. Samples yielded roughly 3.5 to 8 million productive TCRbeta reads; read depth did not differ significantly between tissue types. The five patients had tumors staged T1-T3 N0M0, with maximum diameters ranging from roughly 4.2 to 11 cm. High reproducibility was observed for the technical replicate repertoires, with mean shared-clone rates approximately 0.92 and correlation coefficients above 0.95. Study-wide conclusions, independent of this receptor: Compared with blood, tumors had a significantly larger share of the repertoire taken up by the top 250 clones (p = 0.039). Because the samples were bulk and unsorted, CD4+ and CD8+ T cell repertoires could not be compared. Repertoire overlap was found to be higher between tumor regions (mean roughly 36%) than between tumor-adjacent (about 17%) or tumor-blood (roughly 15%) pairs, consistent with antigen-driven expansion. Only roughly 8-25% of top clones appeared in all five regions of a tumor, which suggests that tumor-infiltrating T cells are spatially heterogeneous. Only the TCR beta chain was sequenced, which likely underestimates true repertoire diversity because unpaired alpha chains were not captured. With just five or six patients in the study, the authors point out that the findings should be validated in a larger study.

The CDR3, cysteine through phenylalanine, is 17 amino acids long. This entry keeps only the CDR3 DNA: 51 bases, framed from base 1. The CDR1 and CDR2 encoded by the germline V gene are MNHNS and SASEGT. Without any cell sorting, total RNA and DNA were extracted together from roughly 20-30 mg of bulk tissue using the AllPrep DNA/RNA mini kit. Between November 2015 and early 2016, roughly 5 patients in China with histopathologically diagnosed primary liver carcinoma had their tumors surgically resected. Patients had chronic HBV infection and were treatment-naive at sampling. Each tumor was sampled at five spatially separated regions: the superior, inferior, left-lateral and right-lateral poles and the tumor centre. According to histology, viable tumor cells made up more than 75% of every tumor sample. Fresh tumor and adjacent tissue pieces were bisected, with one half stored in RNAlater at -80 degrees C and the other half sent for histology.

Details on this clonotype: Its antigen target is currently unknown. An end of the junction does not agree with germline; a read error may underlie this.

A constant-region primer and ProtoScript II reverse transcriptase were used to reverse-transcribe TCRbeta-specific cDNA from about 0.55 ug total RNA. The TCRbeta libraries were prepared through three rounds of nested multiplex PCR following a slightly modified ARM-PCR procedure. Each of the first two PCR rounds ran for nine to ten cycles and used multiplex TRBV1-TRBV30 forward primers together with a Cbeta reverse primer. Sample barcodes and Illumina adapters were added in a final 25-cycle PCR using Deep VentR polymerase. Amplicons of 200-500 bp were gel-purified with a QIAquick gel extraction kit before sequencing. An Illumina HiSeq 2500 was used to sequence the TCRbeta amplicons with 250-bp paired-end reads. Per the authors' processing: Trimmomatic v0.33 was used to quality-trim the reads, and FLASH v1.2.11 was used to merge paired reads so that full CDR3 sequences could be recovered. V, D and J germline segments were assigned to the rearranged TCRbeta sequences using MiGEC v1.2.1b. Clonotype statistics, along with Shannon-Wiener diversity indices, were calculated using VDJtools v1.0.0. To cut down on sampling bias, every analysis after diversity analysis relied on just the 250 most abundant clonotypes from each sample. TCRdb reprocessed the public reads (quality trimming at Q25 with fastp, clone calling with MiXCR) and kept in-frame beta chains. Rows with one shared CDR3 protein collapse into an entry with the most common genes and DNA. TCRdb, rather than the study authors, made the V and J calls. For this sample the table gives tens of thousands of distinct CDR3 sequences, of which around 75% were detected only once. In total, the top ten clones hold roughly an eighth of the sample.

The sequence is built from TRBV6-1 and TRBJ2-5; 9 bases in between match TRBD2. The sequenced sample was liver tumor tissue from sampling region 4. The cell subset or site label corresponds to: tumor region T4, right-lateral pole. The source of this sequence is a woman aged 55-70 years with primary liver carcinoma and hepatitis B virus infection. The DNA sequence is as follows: TGTGCCAGCATTGAAGGTAGGACTAGCGCCGTACAAGAGACCCAGTACTTC. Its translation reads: CASIEGRTSAVQETQYF.